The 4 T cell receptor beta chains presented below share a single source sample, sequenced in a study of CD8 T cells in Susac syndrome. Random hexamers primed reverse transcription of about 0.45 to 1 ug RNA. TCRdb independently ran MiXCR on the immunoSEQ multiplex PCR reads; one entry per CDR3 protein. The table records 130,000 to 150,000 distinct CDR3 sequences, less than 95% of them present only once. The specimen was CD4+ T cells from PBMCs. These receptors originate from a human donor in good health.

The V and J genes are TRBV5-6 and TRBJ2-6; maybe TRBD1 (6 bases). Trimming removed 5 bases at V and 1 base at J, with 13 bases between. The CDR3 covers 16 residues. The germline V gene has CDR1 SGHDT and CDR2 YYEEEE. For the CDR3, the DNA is TGTGCCAGCAGGGAACAGGGTTTTTCTGGGGCCAACGTCCTGACTTTC. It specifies CASREQGFSGANVLTF. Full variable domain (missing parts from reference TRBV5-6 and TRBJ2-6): DAGVTQSPTHLIKTRGQQVTLRCSPKSGHDTVSWYQQALGQGPQFIFQYYEEEERQRGNFPDRFSGHQFPNYSSELNVNALLLGDSALYLCASREQGFSGANVLTFGAGSRLTVL.

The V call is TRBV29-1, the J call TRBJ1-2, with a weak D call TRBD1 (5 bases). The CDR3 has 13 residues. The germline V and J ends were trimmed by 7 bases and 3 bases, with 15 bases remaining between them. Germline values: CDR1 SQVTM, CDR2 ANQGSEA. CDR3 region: CSGTFDRDYGYTF. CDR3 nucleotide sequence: TGCAGCGGCACTTTTGACAGAGACTATGGCTACACCTTC.

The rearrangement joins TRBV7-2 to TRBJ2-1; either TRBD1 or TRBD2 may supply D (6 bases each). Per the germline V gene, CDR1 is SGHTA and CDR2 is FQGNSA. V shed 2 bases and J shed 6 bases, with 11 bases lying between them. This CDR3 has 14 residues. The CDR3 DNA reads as TGTGCCAGCAGCTTAAGGGGGGCGGGCAATGAGCAGTTCTTC. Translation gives CASSLRGAGNEQFF.

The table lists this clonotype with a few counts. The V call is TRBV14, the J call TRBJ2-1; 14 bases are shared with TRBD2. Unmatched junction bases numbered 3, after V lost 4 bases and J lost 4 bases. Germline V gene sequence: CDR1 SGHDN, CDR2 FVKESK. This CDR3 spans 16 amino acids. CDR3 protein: CASSRGTSGSYNEQFF. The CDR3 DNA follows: TGTGCCAGCAGCCGAGGGACTAGCGGGAGTTACAATGAGCAGTTCTTC. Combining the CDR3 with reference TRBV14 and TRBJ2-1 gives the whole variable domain EAGVTQFPSHSVIEKGQTVTLRCDPISGHDNLYWYRRVMGKEIKFLLHFVKESKQDESGMPNNRFLAERTGGTYSTLKVQPAELEDSGVYFCASSRGTSGSYNEQFFGPGTRLTVL.